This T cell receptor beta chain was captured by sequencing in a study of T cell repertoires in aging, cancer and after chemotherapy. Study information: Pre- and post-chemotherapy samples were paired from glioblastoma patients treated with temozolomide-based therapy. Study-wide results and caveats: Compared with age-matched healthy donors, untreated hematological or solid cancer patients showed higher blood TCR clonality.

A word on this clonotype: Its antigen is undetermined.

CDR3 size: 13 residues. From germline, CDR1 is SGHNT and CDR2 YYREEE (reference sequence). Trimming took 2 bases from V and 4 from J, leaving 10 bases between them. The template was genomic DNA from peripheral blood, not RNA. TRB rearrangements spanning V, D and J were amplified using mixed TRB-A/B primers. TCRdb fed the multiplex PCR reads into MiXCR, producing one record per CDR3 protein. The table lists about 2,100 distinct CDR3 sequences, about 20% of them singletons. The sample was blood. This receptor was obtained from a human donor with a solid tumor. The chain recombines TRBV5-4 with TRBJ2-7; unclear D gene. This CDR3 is CASSFLPGYEQYF. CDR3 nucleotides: TGTGCCAGCAGCTTCCTCCCCGGGTACGAGCAGTACTTC. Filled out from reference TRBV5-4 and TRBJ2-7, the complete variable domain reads ETGVTQSPTHLIKTRGQQVTLRCSSQSGHNTVSWYQQALGQGPQFIFQYYREEENGRGNFPPRFSGLQFPNYSSELNVNALELDDSALYLCASSFLPGYEQYFGPGTRLTVT.